A single TCR beta chain is shown here with its context. Antigen unknown. The data stem from a study of cytomegalovirus exposure and HLA in healthy donors. General study results and limits: According to a later analysis, donors in an Asian-associated ancestry cluster reportedly had fewer N-insertions than the roughly 670-donor mean.

In the PCR, 60 Vbeta and 13 Jbeta primers were used. Using immunoSEQ multiplex PCR, the repertoire was profiled, and TCRdb retains in-frame clones only, with some absent. The sample has under 100,000 clones, about three quarters seen once. Per germline, CDR1 SGHDT and CDR2 YYEEEE. The CDR3 is 16 amino acids. The sequence came from a woman aged 50 to 60 in good health and CMV-seropositive. Sequenced sample: PBMCs. The chain employs TRBV5-6 and TRBJ2-5, with 8 bases identical to TRBD2. Near its end, the DNA agrees better with TRBJ2-7, so the J call may be wrong. CDR3 protein: CASSLQTLAGPYEQYF. CDR3 in DNA: TGTGCCAGCAGCTTACAAACTCTAGCGGGTCCCTACGAGCAGTACTTC.